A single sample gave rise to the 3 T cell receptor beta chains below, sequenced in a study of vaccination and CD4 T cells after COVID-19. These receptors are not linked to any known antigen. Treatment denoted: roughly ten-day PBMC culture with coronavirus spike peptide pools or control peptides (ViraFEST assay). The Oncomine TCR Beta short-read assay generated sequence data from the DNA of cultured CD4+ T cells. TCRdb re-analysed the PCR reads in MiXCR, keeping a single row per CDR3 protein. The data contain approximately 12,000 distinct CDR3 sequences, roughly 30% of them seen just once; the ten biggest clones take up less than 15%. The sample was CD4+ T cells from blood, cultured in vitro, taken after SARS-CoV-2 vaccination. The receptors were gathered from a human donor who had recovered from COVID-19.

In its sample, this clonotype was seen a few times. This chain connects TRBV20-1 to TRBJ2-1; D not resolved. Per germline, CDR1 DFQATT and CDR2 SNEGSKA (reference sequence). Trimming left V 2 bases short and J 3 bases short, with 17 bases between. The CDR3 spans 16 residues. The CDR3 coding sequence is TGCAGTGCTAGACCCCCGGGCCTTACTTACTACAATGAGCAGTTCTTC. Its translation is CSARPPGLTYYNEQFF.

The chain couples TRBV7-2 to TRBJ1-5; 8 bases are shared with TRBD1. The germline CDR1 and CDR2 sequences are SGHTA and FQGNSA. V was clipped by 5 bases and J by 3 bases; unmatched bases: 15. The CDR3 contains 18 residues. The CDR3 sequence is CASSLIGRQGRPNQPQHF. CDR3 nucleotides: TGTGCCAGCAGCCTGATAGGGAGACAGGGGCGGCCCAATCAGCCCCAGCATTTT.

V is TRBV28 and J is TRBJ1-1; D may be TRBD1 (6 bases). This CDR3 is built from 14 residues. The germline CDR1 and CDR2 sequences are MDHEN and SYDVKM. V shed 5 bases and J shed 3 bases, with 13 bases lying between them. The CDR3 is CASSLRGGDTEAFF. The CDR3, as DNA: TGTGCCAGCAGTCTCCGAGGGGGAGACACTGAAGCTTTCTTT.